The following is a T cell receptor beta chain sequence with its context. Germline CDR1 and CDR2: LNHDA and SQIVND (reference sequence). V was clipped by 5 bases and J by 5 bases, with 18 bases between them. The CDR3 consists of 15 residues. This sample is part of a study of T cell changes during pregnancy in multiple sclerosis. Profiling relied on immunoSEQ multiplex PCR, and the TCRdb table lists in-frame clones only, not all of them. Of about 41,000 clones in the sample, 90% were seen once. The starting material was CD8+ T cells from peripheral blood mononuclear cells, obtained in the third trimester of pregnancy. The gene calls are TRBV19 and TRBJ1-1; D is unresolved. The clonotype was recovered from a female donor with multiple sclerosis, enrolled in a pregnancy study. Written as DNA, the CDR3 is TGTGCCAGTAGTTCAACTCGGACCGGGGTAACTGAAGCTTTCTTT. Translation: CASSSTRTGVTEAFF.